These 10 T cell receptor beta chains share one sample of origin, sequenced in a study of T cells in Graves' hyperthyroidism and ophthalmopathy. Amplified TCR beta CDR3 regions derived from RNA transcripts. With the HTBI primer set, the TCR CDR3 went through a first round of RT-PCR. From the multiplex PCR reads, TCRdb called clonotypes with MiXCR, one entry per CDR3 protein. The table shows about 350,000 distinct CDR3 sequences, with approximately 16% occurring only once. The specimen sequenced was blood. Every receptor here comes from a woman in her fifties or sixties with Graves' ophthalmopathy.

The chain employs TRBV30 and TRBJ1-2; 8 positions match TRBD1. This CDR3 contains 14 residues. Looked up from germline, CDR1 is GTSNPN and CDR2 is SVGIG (reference sequence). J was trimmed by 8 bases and V by 2 bases; bases with no gene match: 10. CDR3 bases: TGTGCCTGGAGTACAGGACAGGGAGCGGGCGGCTACACCTTC. Translated, it gives CAWSTGQGAGGYTF.

This chain joins TRBV12-5 and TRBJ2-3; 11 bases fit TRBD2. Germline trimming cut 6 bases from V and 1 base from J; bases unmatched to any gene: 9. Germline values: CDR1 LGHNT, CDR2 FRNRAP. The CDR3 loop spans 17 amino acids. The CDR3 reads CASGGTSGASGTDTQYF. DNA of the CDR3: TGTGCTAGTGGGGGGACTAGCGGAGCCTCTGGCACAGATACGCAGTATTTT.

With respect to this clonotype: The junction departs from germline at one end; a sequencing error may be responsible. CDR3 DNA: TGTGCCGTCAGTGAGTCATTTCCCCGGCGCGGATCCTATGGCTACACCTTC. Translated: CAVSESFPRRGSYGYTF. This sequence joins TRBV10-3 and TRBJ1-2; D gene unclear. This CDR3 is 17 amino acids long. Per germline, CDR1 ENHRY and CDR2 SYGVKD.

This clonotype was seen more than once but under ten times. V and J are TRBV19 and TRBJ2-5; 8 nucleotides agree with TRBD2. The V segment lost 3 bases and the J segment 5 bases; nucleotides outside the gene matches: 11. The CDR3 sequence is 16 residues long. Germline V gene sequence: CDR1 LNHDA, CDR2 SQIVND (reference sequence). The CDR3: CASSIRRAGDLETQYF. The CDR3 DNA is TGTGCCAGTAGTATCAGGCGAGCGGGAGATTTGGAGACCCAGTACTTC.

Concerning this clonotype itself: The junction departs from germline at one end; a sequencing error may be responsible. V usage is TRBV6-2 or TRBV6-3 and J usage is TRBJ2-1; 11 nucleotides align to TRBD2. The CDR3 sequence is 16 residues long. Germline CDR1 is MNHEY and CDR2 is SVGEGT. The CDR3 protein is CTSSTKVLAGEGEQFF. The DNA of the CDR3 is TGTACCAGCAGTACAAAAGTACTAGCGGGAGAGGGTGAGCAGTTCTTC.

This clonotype occurred many times. The chain employs TRBV29-1 and TRBJ2-4; TRBD2 is a possible D gene (6 bases). Germline V gives CDR1 SQVTM, CDR2 ANQGSEA. The CDR3 is made up of 13 amino acids. Trimming took 5 bases from V and 8 from J, leaving 16 bases between them. Here the CDR3 reads CSVTSTGGYIQYF. CDR3 bases: TGCAGCGTTACTAGCACCGGAGGATACATTCAGTACTTC.

This clonotype has ten or more counts. This chain joins TRBV2 and TRBJ2-7; D call uncertain. Germline V CDR1 and CDR2: SNHLY, FYNNEI. With 4 bases removed from V and 7 bases from J, the gap between germline ends came to 11 bases. The CDR3 runs 12 residues. This CDR3 is CASSVGMGEQYF. As DNA, the CDR3 is TGTGCCAGCAGTGTCGGCATGGGGGAGCAGTACTTC.

This clonotype was recorded many times. This chain joins TRBV6-1 and TRBJ2-1, with a tentative D call TRBD2 (6 bases). CDR3 length: 14 amino acids. Germline CDR1 and CDR2: MNHNS and SASEGT. Trimming removed 3 bases at V and 2 bases at J, with 8 bases between. CDR3 nucleotide sequence: TGTGCCAGCAGTGATGGGACTCCCTACAATGAGCAGTTCTTC. As protein: CASSDGTPYNEQFF.

This chain connects TRBV9 to TRBJ2-3; the D gene is possibly TRBD1 (6 bases). This CDR3 has 16 amino acids. V dropped 4 bases and J dropped 2 bases, with 17 bases sitting between them. Germline CDR1 SGDLS, CDR2 YYNGEE. CDR3 nucleotides: TGTGCCAGCAGCCGGGCTGGGACACTCAACACAGATACGCAGTATTTT. Translation gives CASSRAGTLNTDTQYF. Looking up the rest from reference TRBV9 and TRBJ2-3 gives the full variable domain: DSGVTQTPKHLITATGQRVTLRCSPRSGDLSVYWYQQSLDQGLQFLIQYYNGEERAKGNILERFSAQQFPDLHSELNLSSLELGDSALYFCASSRAGTLNTDTQYFGPGTRLTVL.

This sequence joins TRBV20-1 and TRBJ2-1; D possibly corresponds to TRBD2 (6 bases). The CDR3 covers 14 residues. Germline lookup yields CDR1 DFQATT and CDR2 SNEGSKA (reference sequence). V was cut by 7 bases and J by 6 bases, with 19 bases left in between. CDR3 sequence reads: CSEQNLQGGNEQFF. In DNA form, the CDR3 reads TGCAGTGAACAGAACTTGCAGGGAGGCAATGAGCAGTTCTTC.